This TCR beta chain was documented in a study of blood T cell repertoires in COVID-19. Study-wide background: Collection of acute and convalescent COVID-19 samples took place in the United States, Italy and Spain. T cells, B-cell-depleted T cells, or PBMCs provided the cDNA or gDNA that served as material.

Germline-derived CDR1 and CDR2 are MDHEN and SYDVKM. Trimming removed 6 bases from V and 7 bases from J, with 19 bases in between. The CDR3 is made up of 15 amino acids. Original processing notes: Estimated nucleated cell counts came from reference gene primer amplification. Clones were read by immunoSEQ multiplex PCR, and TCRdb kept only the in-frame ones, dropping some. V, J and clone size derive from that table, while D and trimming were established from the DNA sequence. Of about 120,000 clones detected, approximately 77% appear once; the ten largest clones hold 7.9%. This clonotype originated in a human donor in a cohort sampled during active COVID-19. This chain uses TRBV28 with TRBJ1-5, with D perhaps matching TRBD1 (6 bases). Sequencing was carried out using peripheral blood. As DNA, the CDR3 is TGTGCCAGCAGCACGATCCCCAGGGGTGGGCAGCCCCAGCATTTT. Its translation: CASSTIPRGGQPQHF.